The rows below give T cell receptor beta chains drawn from one sample of a study of blood T cell repertoires in COVID-19. Profiling relied on immunoSEQ multiplex PCR, and the TCRdb table lists in-frame clones only, not all of them. Of some 140,000 clones listed, 70% to 90% are singletons. Material for sequencing was peripheral blood. The receptor source for this set is a man aged 60-69 years with COVID-19, enrolled during active disease. Each CDR3 is given with its conserved first and last residue. Fields, in order: CDR3 protein, CDR3 DNA, J gene, D gene, clone size, V gene. D genes are given only for firm matches. Clone size appears in some rows only: once, few, many, or a class for an expanded clone.

CDR3: CASRYRGSNTEAFF
DNA: TGTGCCAGTAGATACAGGGGATCGAACACTGAAGCTTTCTTT
J: TRBJ1-1
D: TRBD1
size: once
V: TRBV19

CDR3: CSVAGRENNEQFF
DNA: TGCAGCGTTGCGGGGCGGGAAAACAATGAGCAGTTCTTC
J: TRBJ2-1
D: .
size: few
V: TRBV29-1

CDR3: CASSLNPRGGGTEAFF
DNA: TGTGCCAGCAGCTTAAATCCCAGGGGCGGCGGCACTGAAGCTTTCTTT
J: TRBJ1-1
D: .
size: once
V: TRBV7-2

CDR3: CASGLGTKVKDRGYSPLHF
DNA: TGTGCTAGTGGTTTGGGTACTAAAGTGAAGGACAGGGGGTATTCACCCCTCCACTTT
J: TRBJ1-6
D: TRBD1
size: .
V: TRBV12-5

CDR3: CASMFREGMNTEAFF
DNA: TGTGCCAGCATGTTCCGGGAAGGGATGAACACTGAAGCTTTCTTT
J: TRBJ1-1
D: .
size: .
V: TRBV2

CDR3: CSAILLRDGSGDEQFF
DNA: TGCAGCGCTATACTACTCCGGGACGGTTCGGGGGATGAGCAGTTCTTC
J: TRBJ2-1
D: .
size: .
V: TRBV29-1

CDR3: CASARYSYNEQFF
DNA: TGTGCCAGCGCGCGGTATTCCTACAATGAGCAGTTCTTC
J: TRBJ2-1
D: .
size: .
V: TRBV6-5

CDR3: CASSFRDTRYEQYF
DNA: TGTGCCAGCAGCTTCCGGGACACCCGCTACGAGCAGTACTTC
J: TRBJ2-7
D: .
size: .
V: TRBV11-2

CDR3: CASSPGSHTEAFF
DNA: TGTGCCAGCAGCCCCGGGAGCCACACTGAAGCTTTCTTT
J: TRBJ1-1
D: .
size: once
V: TRBV12-3/TRBV12-4

CDR3: CASSGTGGTGQPQHF
DNA: TGTGCCAGCTCAGGTACGGGGGGGACCGGTCAGCCCCAGCATTTT
J: TRBJ1-5
D: .
size: .
V: TRBV18

CDR3: CASSEWGELKGNTIYF
DNA: TGTGCCAGCAGTGAGTGGGGGGAGCTTAAAGGAAACACCATATATTTT
J: TRBJ1-3
D: .
size: few
V: TRBV2

CDR3: CASSPRGLNTEAFF
DNA: TGTGCCAGCAGCCCAAGGGGGCTCAACACTGAAGCTTTCTTT
J: TRBJ1-1
D: TRBD1
size: .
V: TRBV7-3

CDR3: CASSPTKDRTNEKLFF
DNA: TGTGCCAGCTCACCCACTAAGGACAGAACTAATGAAAAACTGTTTTTT
J: TRBJ1-4
D: .
size: .
V: TRBV18

CDR3: CASSLVLGAGEQYF
DNA: TGTGCTAGCAGCTTAGTACTGGGGGCGGGCGAGCAGTACTTC
J: TRBJ2-7
D: .
size: .
V: TRBV7-7

CDR3: CASSEQGDVNSPLHF
DNA: TGTGCCAGCAGTGAACAGGGGGACGTAAATTCACCCCTCCACTTT
J: TRBJ1-6
D: TRBD1
size: .
V: TRBV6-1

CDR3: CASTQRRGQKQYF
DNA: TGTGCCAGCACCCAGAGGAGGGGGCAGAAGCAGTACTTC
J: TRBJ2-7
D: .
size: .
V: TRBV11-2

CDR3: CASSVRTVNTEAFF
DNA: TGTGCCAGCAGCGTTAGGACAGTGAACACTGAAGCTTTCTTT
J: TRBJ1-1
D: .
size: few
V: TRBV6-5

CDR3: CASFSNSYGYTF
DNA: TGTGCCAGCTTTTCGAACAGCTATGGCTACACCTTC
J: TRBJ1-2
D: .
size: .
V: TRBV6-5

CDR3: CAWSVQGPRADARNEKLFF
DNA: TGTGCCTGGAGTGTCCAGGGGCCGAGAGCCGACGCCAGGAATGAAAAACTGTTTTTT
J: TRBJ1-4
D: .
size: .
V: TRBV30

CDR3: CASSLGQHRVSAFF
DNA: TGTGCCAGCAGCTTGGGACAGCACAGGGTTTCAGCTTTCTTT
J: TRBJ1-1
D: .
size: .
V: TRBV5-5

CDR3: CASSLSALATEAFF
DNA: TGTGCCAGCAGCTTATCCGCCTTAGCCACTGAAGCTTTCTTT
J: TRBJ1-1
D: .
size: .
V: TRBV7-9

CDR3: CASSLGGQGGEKLFF
DNA: TGTGCCAGCAGCTTAGGGGGACAGGGGGGTGAAAAACTGTTTTTT
J: TRBJ1-4
D: TRBD1
size: .
V: TRBV7-2

CDR3: CASSLDSGRGQETQYF
DNA: TGTGCCAGCAGCTTGGATAGCGGGAGAGGCCAAGAGACCCAGTACTTC
J: TRBJ2-5
D: TRBD2
size: .
V: TRBV5-4

CDR3: CASSARTSGGYNEQFF
DNA: TGTGCCAGCTCAGCCCGGACTAGCGGAGGGTACAATGAGCAGTTCTTC
J: TRBJ2-1
D: TRBD2
size: .
V: TRBV18

CDR3: CASSFSAGDTEAFF
DNA: TGTGCCAGCAGCTTCTCGGCAGGGGACACTGAAGCTTTCTTT
J: TRBJ1-1
D: .
size: once
V: TRBV11-2

CDR3: CASEWEGGLNTGELFF
DNA: TGTGCCAGCGAGTGGGAGGGAGGATTAAACACCGGGGAGCTGTTTTTT
J: TRBJ2-2
D: TRBD2
size: .
V: TRBV2

CDR3: CASSYSRSDLVYEAFF
DNA: TGTGCCAGCAGTTACTCGAGGAGCGACTTAGTTTATGAAGCTTTCTTT
J: TRBJ1-1
D: .
size: once
V: TRBV6-2/TRBV6-3

CDR3: CASSIETGIYGYTF
DNA: TGTGCCAGTAGTATAGAGACAGGGATCTATGGCTACACCTTC
J: TRBJ1-2
D: TRBD1
size: .
V: TRBV19

CDR3: CASSYASGQGALAGELFF
DNA: TGTGCCAGCAGTTACGCTTCCGGACAGGGGGCGTTGGCCGGGGAGCTGTTTTTT
J: TRBJ2-2
D: TRBD1
size: .
V: TRBV6-2/TRBV6-3

CDR3: CASSLGGQGSNTGELFF
DNA: TGTGCCAGCAGCTTGGGAGGACAGGGGTCGAACACCGGGGAGCTGTTTTTT
J: TRBJ2-2
D: TRBD1
size: once
V: TRBV5-6

CDR3: CASSTLLGRGIYEQYF
DNA: TGCGCCAGCAGTACACTACTGGGGCGGGGGATATACGAGCAGTACTTC
J: TRBJ2-7
D: TRBD2
size: .
V: TRBV10-1

CDR3: CASSSGTGGYSPLHF
DNA: TGTGCCAGCAGTTCCGGGACAGGGGGTTATTCACCCCTCCACTTT
J: TRBJ1-6
D: TRBD1
size: .
V: TRBV6-5

CDR3: CASSRVQGASEAFF
DNA: TGTGCCAGCAGCAGGGTGCAGGGGGCATCTGAAGCTTTCTTT
J: TRBJ1-1
D: TRBD1
size: .
V: TRBV11-2

CDR3: CATHSGRAVNEQFF
DNA: TGTGCCACTCATAGCGGGAGGGCCGTTAATGAGCAGTTCTTC
J: TRBJ2-1
D: TRBD2
size: .
V: TRBV19

CDR3: CASSKRLAEETQYF
DNA: TGTGCCAGCAGCAAAAGGTTAGCGGAAGAGACCCAGTACTTC
J: TRBJ2-5
D: .
size: once
V: TRBV11-2

CDR3: CASSQGGSNPGKLFF
DNA: TGCGCCAGCAGCCAAGGAGGATCGAACCCCGGAAAACTGTTTTTT
J: TRBJ1-4
D: .
size: .
V: TRBV4-1

CDR3: CASSQDTNTEAFF
DNA: TGTGCCAGCTCACAGGACACGAACACTGAAGCTTTCTTT
J: TRBJ1-1
D: .
size: .
V: TRBV18

CDR3: CASSALTDTQYF
DNA: TGTGCCAGCAGCGCGTTAACAGATACGCAGTATTTT
J: TRBJ2-3
D: .
size: .
V: TRBV7-8

CDR3: CASSLGGIGTGAYNEQFF
DNA: TGTGCCAGCAGCTTGGGCGGGATCGGGACAGGGGCCTACAATGAGCAGTTCTTC
J: TRBJ2-1
D: TRBD1
size: .
V: TRBV11-3

CDR3: CASSVVPQGARTEAFF
DNA: TGTGCCAGCAGCGTAGTACCTCAGGGGGCGCGGACTGAAGCTTTCTTT
J: TRBJ1-1
D: TRBD1
size: .
V: TRBV9

CDR3: CASSRSEGVASGRNEQFF
DNA: TGTGCCAGCAGCCGTAGTGAGGGGGTGGCTAGCGGGAGGAATGAGCAGTTCTTC
J: TRBJ2-1
D: TRBD2
size: .
V: TRBV6-2/TRBV6-3

CDR3: CASSQPKLAARETQYF
DNA: TGTGCCAGCAGTCAACCCAAACTAGCGGCCCGGGAGACCCAGTACTTC
J: TRBJ2-5
D: TRBD2
size: .
V: TRBV28

CDR3: CASSLGRGRGPSTDTQYF
DNA: TGTGCCAGCAGCTTAGGTAGGGGCAGGGGGCCTAGCACAGATACGCAGTATTTT
J: TRBJ2-3
D: TRBD1
size: .
V: TRBV11-2

CDR3: CASSQVGGGTEAFF
DNA: TGTGCCAGCAGCCAAGTGGGAGGTGGCACTGAAGCTTTCTTT
J: TRBJ1-1
D: .
size: few
V: TRBV14

CDR3: CASSRQGAGGYTF
DNA: TGTGCCAGCAGTCGACAGGGGGCGGGGGGCTACACCTTC
J: TRBJ1-2
D: TRBD1
size: few
V: TRBV6-5

CDR3: CASSRGFGYTF
DNA: TGTGCCAGCAGCCGGGGATTTGGCTACACCTTC
J: TRBJ1-2
D: .
size: .
V: TRBV6-4

CDR3: CASSPDGQGNSPLHF
DNA: TGTGCCAGCAGCCCGGATGGACAGGGGAATTCACCCCTCCACTTT
J: TRBJ1-6
D: TRBD1
size: .
V: TRBV9

CDR3: CASVKQSGGNTIYF
DNA: TGTGCCAGCGTAAAACAGAGCGGAGGAAACACCATATATTTT
J: TRBJ1-3
D: .
size: .
V: TRBV19

CDR3: CASSVGDGGARETQYF
DNA: TGTGCCAGCAGCGTAGGGGACGGGGGGGCCCGAGAGACCCAGTACTTC
J: TRBJ2-5
D: TRBD2
size: .
V: TRBV9

CDR3: CASSQTGDGYTF
DNA: TGTGCCAGCAGCCAGACAGGGGACGGCTACACCTTC
J: TRBJ1-2
D: TRBD1
size: few
V: TRBV11-2

CDR3: CASSLPGQGLETQYF
DNA: TGTGCCAGCAGCTTACCGGGACAGGGGTTAGAGACCCAGTACTTC
J: TRBJ2-5
D: TRBD1
size: .
V: TRBV7-2

CDR3: CASGLRQGGSGNTIYF
DNA: TGTGCCAGCGGACTCCGACAGGGTGGTTCAGGAAACACCATATATTTT
J: TRBJ1-3
D: TRBD1
size: few
V: TRBV28

CDR3: CASSQSGQKGGEKLFF
DNA: TGCGCCAGCAGCCAATCCGGACAGAAAGGCGGGGAAAAACTGTTTTTT
J: TRBJ1-4
D: .
size: .
V: TRBV4-1

CDR3: CASSQGLSSGREEQYF
DNA: TGTGCCAGCAGCCAAGGATTGTCTAGCGGGAGAGAAGAGCAGTACTTC
J: TRBJ2-7
D: TRBD2
size: .
V: TRBV14

CDR3: CASSFKSGTGSNEQFF
DNA: TGTGCCAGCAGCTTTAAGTCCGGGACAGGGAGCAATGAGCAGTTCTTC
J: TRBJ2-1
D: TRBD1
size: .
V: TRBV7-3

CDR3: CASNDHTASGNTIYF
DNA: TGTGCCAGCAACGACCATACAGCCTCTGGAAACACCATATATTTT
J: TRBJ1-3
D: .
size: .
V: TRBV28

CDR3: CASSLSEVNEQFF
DNA: TGTGCCAGCAGCTTGTCAGAGGTCAATGAGCAGTTCTTC
J: TRBJ2-1
D: .
size: .
V: TRBV5-4

CDR3: CASSPTKRAYNEQFF
DNA: TGTGCCAGCAGCCCAACTAAACGGGCCTACAATGAGCAGTTCTTC
J: TRBJ2-1
D: .
size: .
V: TRBV6-4